This is a list of T cell receptor beta chains from one sample in a study of blood T cell repertoires in COVID-19. TCRdb keeps only in-frame clones here, not all; method: immunoSEQ multiplex PCR. The table lists around 170,000 clones, around nine tenths of them singletons. Sequenced input: peripheral blood. These TCRs come from a man aged 45-60 years with acute or convalescent COVID-19. The CDR3 runs from the conserved cysteine through the conserved F or W.

V gene	J gene	CDR3 protein
TRBV18	TRBJ2-2	CASSPPAGDTGELFF
TRBV7-9	TRBJ2-1	CASSLGTGGEQFF
TRBV18	TRBJ1-1	CASSEGQGDTEAFF
TRBV4-1	TRBJ2-5	CASSHPWQQGAETQYF
TRBV12-3/TRBV12-4	TRBJ1-3	CASSLSGGNTIYF
TRBV6-2/TRBV6-3	TRBJ2-7	CASSGQGGSYEQYF
TRBV11-3	TRBJ2-7	CASSSRDNEYEQYF
TRBV15	TRBJ1-5	CATSRDRGTGQPQHF
TRBV10-1	TRBJ2-7	CASSRTAGYEQYF
TRBV27	TRBJ2-1	CASSIAGSSYNEQFF
TRBV9	TRBJ1-4	CASSVDDYATNEKLFF
TRBV2	TRBJ2-1	CASRLEVGEQFF
TRBV5-4	TRBJ1-1	CASSSRQGVRTEAFF
TRBV6-5	TRBJ2-7	CASREQGGHEQYF
TRBV19	TRBJ2-3	CASRTGFAEDTQYF
TRBV30	TRBJ1-5	CAWSVGDSNQPQHF
TRBV10-2	TRBJ2-7	CASSEGTGISYEQYF
TRBV5-1	TRBJ2-3	CASSPGDSTDTQYF
TRBV7-2	TRBJ1-4	CASSPLGGREKLFF
TRBV28	TRBJ1-5	CASNYLHQPQHF